The count of the clone carrying this TCR beta chain is one. Antigen unknown. The data were produced by immunoSEQ multiplex PCR, yet TCRdb's version contains in-frame clones alone and is incomplete. The data contain about a million clones, around 74% of them singletons. This CDR3 has 16 residues. Germline values: CDR1 KGHSH, CDR2 LQKENI. V gave up 3 bases and J gave up 5 bases, with 18 bases separating them. The data are from a study of shared clonotypes between healthy human individuals. Whole-study results and caveats: Around 4.9% of naive CD4 clonotypes were shared across a few donors.

The source is a man aged 18 to 30 in good health. The chain joins TRBV18 to TRBJ2-3; D is possibly TRBD1 or TRBD2 (6 bases each). The sequenced sample was memory CD4+ T cells sorted from blood. Documented subset: CD45RA-negative fraction. The CDR3 DNA reads TGTGCCAGCTCACCGCGACAGGTTGAGGGGGGAGATACGCAGTATTTT. This translates into CASSPRQVEGGDTQYF.